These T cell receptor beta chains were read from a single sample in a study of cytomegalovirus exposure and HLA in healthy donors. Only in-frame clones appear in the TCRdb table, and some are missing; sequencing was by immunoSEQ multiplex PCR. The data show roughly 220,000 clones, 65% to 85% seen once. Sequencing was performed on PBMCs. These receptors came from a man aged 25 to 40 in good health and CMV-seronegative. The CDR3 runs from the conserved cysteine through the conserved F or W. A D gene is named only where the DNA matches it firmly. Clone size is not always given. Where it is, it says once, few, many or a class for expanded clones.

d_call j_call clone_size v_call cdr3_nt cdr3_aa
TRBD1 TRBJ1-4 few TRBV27 TGTGCCAGCAGTTTCCAAACAGGGGGCAACGAAAAACTGTTTTTT CASSFQTGGNEKLFF
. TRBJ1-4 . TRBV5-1 TGCGCCAGCAAGGGGGGGGCCGGGACAACTAATGAAAAACTGTTTTTT CASKGGAGTTNEKLFF
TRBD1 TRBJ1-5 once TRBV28 TGTGCCAGCAGTTCGCACCCGGGACAGGGGACCAATCAGCCCCAGCATTTT CASSSHPGQGTNQPQHF
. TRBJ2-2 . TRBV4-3 TGCGCCAGCAGCCAAGCGGGGAACACCGGGGAGCTGTTTTTT CASSQAGNTGELFF
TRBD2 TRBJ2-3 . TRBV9 TGTGCCAGCAGCGTAGAAGGTGGGGCGGGGGATTCTCCTAGCACAGATACGCAGTATTTT CASSVEGGAGDSPSTDTQYF
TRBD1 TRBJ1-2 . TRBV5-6 TGTGCCAGCAGCTCCGGGACAGGGGCCCCCTTCGCCACCGGTGGCTACACCTTC CASSSGTGAPFATGGYTF
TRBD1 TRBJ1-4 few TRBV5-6 TGTGCCAGCAGCTCGGGGGACAGGTGGAGTGAAAAACTGTTTTTT CASSSGDRWSEKLFF
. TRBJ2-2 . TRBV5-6 TGTGCCAGCAGCTTGGAGGGACAAAAGAACACCGGGGAGCTGTTTTTT CASSLEGQKNTGELFF
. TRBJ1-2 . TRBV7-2 TGTGCCAGCAGCACTCAGGGAGGCGGCTACACCTTC CASSTQGGGYTF
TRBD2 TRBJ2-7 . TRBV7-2 TGTGCCAGCAGCCTTAGCGGGGGGGACTACGAGCAGTACTTC CASSLSGGDYEQYF
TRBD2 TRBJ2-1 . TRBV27 TGTGCCAGCGGGGCTCCTAGCGGCTCCTACAATGAGCAGTTCTTC CASGAPSGSYNEQFF
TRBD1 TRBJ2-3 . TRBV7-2 TGTGCCAGCAGCTTAGTTCTGCTGGGACAGGGGGGCTATACGCAGTATTTT CASSLVLLGQGGYTQYF
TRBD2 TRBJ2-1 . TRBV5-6 TGTGCCAGCAGCTTTCTACTAGCGGGGGCAGGTGAGCAGTTCTTC CASSFLLAGAGEQFF
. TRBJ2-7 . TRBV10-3 TGTGCCATCAGGGACAGACACTACGAGCAGTACTTC CAIRDRHYEQYF
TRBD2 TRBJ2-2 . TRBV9 TGTGCCAGCAGCGTAGGAGCTAGCGGGGGGGCGGTCACCGGGGAGCTGTTTTTT CASSVGASGGAVTGELFF
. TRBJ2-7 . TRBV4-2 TGTGCCAGCAGCCAAGATTCCAGGGAGGCTAGTCTGTCCTACGAGCAGTACTTC CASSQDSREASLSYEQYF
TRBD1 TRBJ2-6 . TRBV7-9 TGTGCCAGCATCCCTGGACAGGGCCTCTCTGGGGCCAACGTCCTGACTTTC CASIPGQGLSGANVLTF
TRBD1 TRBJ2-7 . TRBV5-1 TGCGCCAGCAGCTTGGGGACAGGGGGCTACGAGCAGTACTTC CASSLGTGGYEQYF
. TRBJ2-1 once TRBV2 TGTGCCAGCAGCCGGGATAATTGGCGAGAGCAGTTCTTC CASSRDNWREQFF
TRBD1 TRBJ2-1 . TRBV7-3 TGTGCCAGCAGCCCAAACGGGGACAGTGCCAATGAGCAGTTCTTC CASSPNGDSANEQFF
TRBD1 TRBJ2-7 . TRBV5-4 TGTGCCAGCAGCTCGCCGGGACAGGAAAACGAGCAGTACTTC CASSSPGQENEQYF
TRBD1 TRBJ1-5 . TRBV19 TGTGCCAGTACCTTTCGGACAGGCCGGCAGCCCCAGCATTTT CASTFRTGRQPQHF
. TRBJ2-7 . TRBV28 TGTGCCAGCAGTCTCCGGACAGATTACGAGCAGTACTTC CASSLRTDYEQYF
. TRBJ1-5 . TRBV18 TGTGCCAGCTCACAGGGGGGGACCCTCAATCAGCCCCAGCATTTT CASSQGGTLNQPQHF
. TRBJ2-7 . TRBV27 TGTGCCAGCAGTGTCGGTGTCACAGGTAACGAGCAGTACTTC CASSVGVTGNEQYF
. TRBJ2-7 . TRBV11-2 TGTGCCAGCAGCTGGGAGGCGGGGGCCCCCTACGAGCAGTACTTC CASSWEAGAPYEQYF
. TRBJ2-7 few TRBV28 TGTGCCAGCAGCCTCTCGTCGGGAGAGCAGTACTTC CASSLSSGEQYF
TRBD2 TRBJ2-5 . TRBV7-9 TGTGCCAGCAGCTTGCAGCGGGGGGCTCAAGAGACCCAGTACTTC CASSLQRGAQETQYF
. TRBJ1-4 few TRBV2 TGTGCCAGCAGTGATGGACATAAACAGGCAACTAATGAAAAACTGTTTTTT CASSDGHKQATNEKLFF
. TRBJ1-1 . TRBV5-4 TGTGCCAGCAGCTTGGGGGGACTTTTAACTGAAGCTTTCTTT CASSLGGLLTEAFF
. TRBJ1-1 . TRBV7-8 TGTGCCAGCAGCTTAGGGATCGGGAGGGGTCAGGGAGCTTTCTTT CASSLGIGRGQGAFF
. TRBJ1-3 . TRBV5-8 TGTGCCAGCAACCTAAACTTCGGTCTAAACACCATATATTTT CASNLNFGLNTIYF
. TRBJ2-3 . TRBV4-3 TGCGCCAGCAGCCAAGATCCCCCGGGACTCGGGGGTCCAGATACGCAGTATTTT CASSQDPPGLGGPDTQYF
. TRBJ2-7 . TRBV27 TGTGCCAGCAGTTTATCAATGGGGGGTTACGAGCAGTACTTC CASSLSMGGYEQYF
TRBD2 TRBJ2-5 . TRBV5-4 TGTGCCAGCAGCTCCCTGGGCGGGGGAGAGACCCAGTACTTC CASSSLGGGETQYF
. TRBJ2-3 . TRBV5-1 TGCGCCAGCAGCTACAAAGTTGGTCTCATTAGCACAGATACGCAGTATTTT CASSYKVGLISTDTQYF
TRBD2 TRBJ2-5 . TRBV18 TGTGCCAGCTCACTGCTAGCGGGGGGTAAAGAGACCCAGTACTTC CASSLLAGGKETQYF
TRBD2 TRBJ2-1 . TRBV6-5 TGTGCCAGCAGTCTAGCGGGGTACTACAATGAGCAGTTCTTC CASSLAGYYNEQFF
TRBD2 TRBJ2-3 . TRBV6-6 TGTGCCAGCAGCGGGGGGGGCGGGAATACGCAGTATTTT CASSGGGGNTQYF
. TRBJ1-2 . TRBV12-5 TGTGCTAGTGGTTTGGTAGGCGGTACGGGGGTACGAGGCTACACCTTC CASGLVGGTGVRGYTF
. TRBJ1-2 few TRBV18 TGTGCCAGCTCACCAGGGGAGAATGGCTACACCTTC CASSPGENGYTF
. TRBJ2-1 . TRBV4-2 TGTGCCAGCAGCCAAGAGGCCGCCCTTTCGTACAATGAGCAGTTCTTC CASSQEAALSYNEQFF
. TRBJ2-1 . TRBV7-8 TGTGCCAGCAGCTTTCGAGGGGGGGCAAATGAGCAGTTCTTC CASSFRGGANEQFF
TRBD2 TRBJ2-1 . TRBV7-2 TGTGCCAGCAGCACCCTAGCGGGGGGCGAGCAGTTCTTC CASSTLAGGEQFF
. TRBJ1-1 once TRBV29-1 TGCAGCGTTGAGGGAGGGATGAACACTGAAGCTTTCTTT CSVEGGMNTEAFF
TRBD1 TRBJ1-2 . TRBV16 TGTGCCAGCAGCCAATTACCGGACAGGGACTATGGCTACACCTTC CASSQLPDRDYGYTF
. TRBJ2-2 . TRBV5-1 TGCGCCAGCAGCCGATCGGCCGACAGGTTGAGTCTAACCGGGGAGCTGTTTTTT CASSRSADRLSLTGELFF
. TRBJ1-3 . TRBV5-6 TGTGCCAGCAGGGTGAGGGGGTTCTCTGGAAACACCATATATTTT CASRVRGFSGNTIYF
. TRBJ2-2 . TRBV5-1 TGCGCCAGCAGCTTGACAACCGGGGAGCTGTTTTTT CASSLTTGELFF
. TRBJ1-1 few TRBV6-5 TGTGCCAGCAGCCGGGACACAAGGAACACTGAAGCTTTCTTT CASSRDTRNTEAFF
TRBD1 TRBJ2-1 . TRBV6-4 TGTGCCAGCAGTGCCGGGACAGGGGACAATGAGCAGTTCTTC CASSAGTGDNEQFF
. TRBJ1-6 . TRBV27 TGTGCCAGCAAACGGAGCTCCTATAATTCACCCCTCCACTTT CASKRSSYNSPLHF
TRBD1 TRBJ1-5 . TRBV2 TGTGCCAGCAGTGGGGGACAGTACAATCAGCCCCAGCATTTT CASSGGQYNQPQHF
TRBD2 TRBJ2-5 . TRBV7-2 TGTGCCAGCAGCTTACCAGGGAGGGAGGAGACCCAGTACTTC CASSLPGREETQYF